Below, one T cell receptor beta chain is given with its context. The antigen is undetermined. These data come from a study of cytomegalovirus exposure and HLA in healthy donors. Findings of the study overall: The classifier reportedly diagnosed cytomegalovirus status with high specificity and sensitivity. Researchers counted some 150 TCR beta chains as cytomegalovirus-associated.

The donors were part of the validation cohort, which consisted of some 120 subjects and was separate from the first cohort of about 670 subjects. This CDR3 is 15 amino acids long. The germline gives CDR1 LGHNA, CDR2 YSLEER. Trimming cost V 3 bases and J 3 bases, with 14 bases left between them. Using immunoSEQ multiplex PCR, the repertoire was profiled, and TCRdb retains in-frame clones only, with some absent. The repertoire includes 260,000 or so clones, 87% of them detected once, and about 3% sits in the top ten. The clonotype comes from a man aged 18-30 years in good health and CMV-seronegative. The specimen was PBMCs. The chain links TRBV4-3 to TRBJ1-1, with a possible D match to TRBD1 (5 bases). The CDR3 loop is CASSHLGGGHTEAFF. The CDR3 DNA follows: TGCGCCAGCAGCCACCTTGGGGGAGGTCACACTGAAGCTTTCTTT.